Below are 6 T cell receptor beta chains sequenced from a single sample in a study of identical twins. MiXCR, applied by TCRdb to the 5' RACE reads, yields one record per CDR3 protein. The sample holds approximately 220,000 distinct CDR3 sequences, around 10% seen once. The sample comprised memory (CD45RO+) T cells sorted from blood. These receptors were collected from a woman younger than 35 in good health.

This clonotype was counted ten times or more. J is TRBJ1-2 and V is TRBV5-1; the D is unclear. The V gene's germline CDR1 is SGHRS and CDR2 YFSETQ. CDR3 length: 13 residues. V dropped 0 bases and J dropped 4 bases, with 7 bases sitting between them. Here the CDR3 reads CASSLDSSYGYTF. The CDR3 DNA reads TGCGCCAGCAGCTTGGACAGTTCCTATGGCTACACCTTC.

The genes are TRBV20-1 and TRBJ2-7, with TRBD2 matching 8 bases. From germline, CDR1 is DFQATT and CDR2 SNEGSKA (reference sequence). This CDR3 spans 14 amino acids. V shed 6 bases, J shed 3 bases, and the junction held 10 bases outside the gene matches. CDR3 DNA: TGCAGTGCGCCGAGAGCGGGAGAAAACTACGAGCAGTACTTC. Translating it yields CSAPRAGENYEQYF.

This clonotype has a handful of counts. J is TRBJ2-7 and V is TRBV4-3; D possibly corresponds to TRBD1 (5 bases). CDR1 is LGHNA, CDR2 YSLEER, per germline. V lost 4 bases, J lost 5 bases, and 15 bases lay in between. This CDR3 has 14 residues. The CDR3: CASSRGSLSDEQYF. The CDR3 nucleotides are TGCGCCAGCAGCCGGGGCTCCCTGTCCGACGAGCAGTACTTC.

The V call is TRBV5-6, the J call TRBJ2-6; D ambiguous. The CDR3 runs to 16 residues. V lost 4 bases and J lost 9, with 20 bases in between. Looked up from germline, CDR1 is SGHDT and CDR2 is YYEEEE. In DNA form, the CDR3 reads TGTGCCAGCAGCCTATGGTACACTGGAAGACACAACGTCCTGACTTTC. Protein sequence: CASSLWYTGRHNVLTF. The whole variable domain, filled in from reference TRBV5-6 and TRBJ2-6, reads DAGVTQSPTHLIKTRGQQVTLRCSPKSGHDTVSWYQQALGQGPQFIFQYYEEEERQRGNFPDRFSGHQFPNYSSELNVNALLLGDSALYLCASSLWYTGRHNVLTFGAGSRLTVL.

V and J are TRBV19 and TRBJ2-7, with TRBD2 identical over 7 bases. The CDR3 runs to 15 residues. The J segment lost 2 bases and the V segment lost 0 bases, leaving 4 bases of the junction unmatched. Germline values: CDR1 LNHDA, CDR2 SQIVND (reference sequence). The CDR3 spells CASSIEVGRAYEQYF. CDR3 DNA sequence: TGTGCCAGTAGTATAGAAGTGGGGAGGGCCTACGAGCAGTACTTC.

This clonotype was observed at least ten times. The chain combines TRBV20-1 with TRBJ2-1; D remains ambiguous. Germline lookup yields CDR1 DFQATT and CDR2 SNEGSKA (reference sequence). The CDR3 sequence is 10 residues long. The V end lost 0 bases, the J end lost 7 bases, and 1 base lay between the germline ends. The CDR3 here is CSARDNEQFF. Here the CDR3 DNA reads TGCAGTGCTAGAGATAATGAGCAGTTCTTC.